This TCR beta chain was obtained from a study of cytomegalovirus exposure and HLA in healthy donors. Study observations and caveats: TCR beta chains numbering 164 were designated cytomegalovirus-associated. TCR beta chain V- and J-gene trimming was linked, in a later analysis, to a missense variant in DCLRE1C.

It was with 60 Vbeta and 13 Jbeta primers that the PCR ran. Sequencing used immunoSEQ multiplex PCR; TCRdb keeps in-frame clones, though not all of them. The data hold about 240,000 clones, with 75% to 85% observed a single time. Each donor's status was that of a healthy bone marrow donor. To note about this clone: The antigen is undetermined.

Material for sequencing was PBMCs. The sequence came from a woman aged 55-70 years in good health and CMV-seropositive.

The CDR3, as DNA: TGTGCCATCAGTGAGTCGATAGTCCTTAGACAGGATCAGCCCCAGCATTTT. It codes for CAISESIVLRQDQPQHF. V and J are TRBV10-3 and TRBJ1-5, with a weak D call TRBD1 (6 bases). From germline, CDR1 is ENHRY and CDR2 SYGVKD. The CDR3 spans 17 residues. Trimming cost V 0 bases and J 5 bases, with 17 bases left between them.